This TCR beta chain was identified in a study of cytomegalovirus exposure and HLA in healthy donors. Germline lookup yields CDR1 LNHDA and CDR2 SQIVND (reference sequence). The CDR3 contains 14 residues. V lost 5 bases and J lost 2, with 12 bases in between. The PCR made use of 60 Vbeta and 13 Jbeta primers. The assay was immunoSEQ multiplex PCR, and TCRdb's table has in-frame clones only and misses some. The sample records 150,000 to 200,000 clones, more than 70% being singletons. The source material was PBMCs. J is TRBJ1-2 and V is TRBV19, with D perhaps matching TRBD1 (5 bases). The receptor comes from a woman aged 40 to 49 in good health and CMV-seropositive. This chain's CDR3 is CASSGAGWNYGYTF. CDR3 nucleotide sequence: TGTGCCAGTAGTGGGGCAGGCTGGAACTATGGCTACACCTTC.